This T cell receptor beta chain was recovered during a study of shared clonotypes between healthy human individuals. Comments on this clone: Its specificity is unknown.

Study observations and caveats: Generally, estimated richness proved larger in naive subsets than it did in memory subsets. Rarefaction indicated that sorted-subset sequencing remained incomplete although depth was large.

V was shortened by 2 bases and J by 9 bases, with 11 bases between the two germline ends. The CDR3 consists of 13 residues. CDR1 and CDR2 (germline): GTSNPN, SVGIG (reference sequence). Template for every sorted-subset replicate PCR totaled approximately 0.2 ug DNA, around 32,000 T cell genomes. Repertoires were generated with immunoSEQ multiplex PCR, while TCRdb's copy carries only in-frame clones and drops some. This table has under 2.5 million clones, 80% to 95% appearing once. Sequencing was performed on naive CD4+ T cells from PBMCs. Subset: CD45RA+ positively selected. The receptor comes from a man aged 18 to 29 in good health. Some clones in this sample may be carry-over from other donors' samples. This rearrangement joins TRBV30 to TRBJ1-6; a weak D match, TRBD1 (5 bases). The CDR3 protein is CAWSLGHGSPLHF. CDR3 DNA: TGTGCCTGGAGTCTGGGGCACGGTTCACCCCTCCACTTT.